This T cell receptor (beta chain) was found in a study of shared clonotypes between healthy human individuals. As to this clone: Antigen specificity is unknown. The sample contains more than one DNA sequence encoding this CDR3.

The CDR3 covers 13 residues. Germline V lookup: CDR1 ENHRY, CDR2 SYGVKD. Trimming took 6 bases from V and 1 from J, leaving 9 bases between them. Assay: immunoSEQ multiplex PCR; the TCRdb copy retains only in-frame clones and omits some. The table includes about a million clones, under 80% detected once. Whole-study findings and limits: Few donors restricted represented genetic and exposure-history diversity. Incompleteness in sorted-subset sequencing, despite large depth, was shown by rarefaction. Naive subsets generally exceeded memory subsets in estimated richness.

Sequenced sample: memory CD4+ T cells sorted from blood. As for subset: CD45RA-negative fraction. The receptor was isolated from a man in his late teens or twenties in good health. The chain is built from TRBV10-3 and TRBJ2-5; D is undetermined. CDR3 residues: CAISDGFQETQYF. The CDR3, as DNA: TGTGCCATCAGCGACGGATTCCAAGAGACCCAGTACTTC.